These 21 T cell receptor beta chains were all obtained from the same sample, sequenced in a study of read filtering for tumor transcriptome and immune sequencing. The library was built from around 0.4 ug RNA with molecular barcoded adaptors for alpha/delta and beta/gamma chains. TCRdb itself ran the reads through MiXCR, one entry per CDR3 protein. The sample contains about 22,000 distinct CDR3 sequences, roughly an eighth of which appear only once. The specimen was a population of CD138-negative cells sorted from bone marrow. These receptors were collected from a donor at least 40 years old with multiple myeloma.

Many counts were recorded for this clonotype. The genes are TRBV6-5 and TRBJ1-2; the match to TRBD1 covers 7 bases. The trim removed 2 bases at V and 6 bases at J, leaving 9 bases unmatched. This CDR3 has 15 amino acids. Germline V CDR1 and CDR2: MNHEY, SVGAGI. The CDR3 region has the DNA TGTGCCAGCAGTTACCAGGGGGGGCATCTCGATGGCTACACCTTC. Translated, it gives CASSYQGGHLDGYTF.

This clonotype appeared a few times. Possible read error: a much larger clone is one base away. The CDR3 nucleotides are TGCGGCGTTGCATTGAGCGAAAATACGCAGTATTTT. It yields the protein CGVALSENTQYF. The gene calls are TRBV29-1 and TRBJ2-3; D call uncertain. Germline CDR1 reads SQVTM; CDR2 reads ANQGSEA. The CDR3 spans 12 residues.

Ten or more counts support this clonotype. The genes are TRBV12-3 or TRBV12-4 and TRBJ2-1, with 7 bases matching TRBD2. The CDR3 contains 15 residues. Trimming at V came to 6 bases and at J to 6 bases, leaving 11 bases not matched to a gene. In DNA form, the CDR3 reads TGTGCCAGCAGCCATCGGCCGGGAGGTGCCAATGAGCAGTTCTTC. Translated: CASSHRPGGANEQFF.

This clonotype was recorded at least ten times. This CDR3 reads CSARKDNYGYTF. In DNA, the CDR3 is TGCAGTGCTAGAAAGGATAACTATGGCTACACCTTC. The V and J genes are TRBV20-1 and TRBJ1-2; D call uncertain. With 2 bases removed from V and 1 base from J, the gap between germline ends came to 5 bases. This CDR3 contains 12 residues. Germline values: CDR1 DFQATT, CDR2 SNEGSKA (reference sequence).

This clonotype was counted many times. The chain is built from TRBV4-1 and TRBJ2-2; 7 nucleotides match TRBD1. The germline gives CDR1 MGHRA, CDR2 YSYEKL. J gave up 7 bases and V 6 bases, and 14 bases lay outside the gene matches. This CDR3 is 16 amino acids long. DNA for the CDR3: TGCGCCAGCAGTCCAATTGGCACAGGGGAAGGCGGGGAGCTGTTTTTT. Its translation: CASSPIGTGEGGELFF.

This clonotype appeared many times. This chain connects TRBV6-1 to TRBJ2-6; TRBD1 might be the D (6 bases). V was cut by 4 bases and J by 3 bases, with 7 bases left in between. The length of the CDR3 is 14 residues. Germline CDR1 is MNHNS and CDR2 is SASEGT. CDR3 DNA sequence: TGTGCCAGCAGTGCAGGGGATGGGGCCAACGTCCTGACTTTC. Translated: CASSAGDGANVLTF.

At least ten counts were recorded for this clonotype. This chain joins TRBV29-1 and TRBJ2-3; D gene unclear. Germline CDR1 SQVTM, CDR2 ANQGSEA. The V and J ends lost 7 bases and 3 bases respectively, with 8 bases between them. This CDR3 contains 11 residues. CDR3 protein: CSAGITDTQYF. CDR3 DNA: TGCAGCGCTGGAATAACAGATACGCAGTATTTT.

The rearrangement links TRBV2 to TRBJ1-5; tentatively, D is TRBD1 (5 bases). Germline assignment: CDR1 SNHLY and CDR2 FYNNEI. V gave up 1 base and J gave up 6 bases, with 13 bases separating them. The CDR3 is made up of 15 amino acids. CDR3 region: CASSEEVQGGQPQHF. CDR3 sequence (DNA): TGTGCCAGCAGTGAAGAGGTCCAGGGAGGTCAGCCCCAGCATTTT.

This clonotype was counted only a few times. The chain carries TRBV6-6 and TRBJ1-3, with unresolved D. This CDR3 region has 11 residues. The germline CDR1 and CDR2 sequences are MNHNY and SVGAGI (reference sequence). V shed 6 bases and J shed 2 bases, with 2 bases lying between them. As DNA, the CDR3 is TGTGCCAGCAGGACTGGAAACACCATATATTTT. It codes for CASRTGNTIYF.

This chain joins TRBV20-1 and TRBJ2-2, with a weak D call TRBD1 (6 bases). The CDR3 covers 15 residues. V lost 5 bases, J lost 5 bases, and 18 bases lay in between. In germline, CDR1 is DFQATT, CDR2 SNEGSKA (reference sequence). The CDR3 sequence is CSAPRPGTITGELFF. The CDR3 DNA sequence: TGCAGTGCTCCCCGACCCGGGACAATTACCGGGGAGCTGTTTTTT.

This sequence joins TRBV7-9 and TRBJ2-7; D unclear. The V gene's germline CDR1 is SEHNR and CDR2 FQNEAQ (reference sequence). This CDR3 has 12 amino acids. Between the trimmed V and J ends, which lost 2 bases and 3 bases, there was a span of 5 bases. The CDR3 reads CASSLTGYEQYF. CDR3 in DNA: TGTGCCAGCAGCTTAACCGGCTACGAGCAGTACTTC.

This clonotype was detected many times. This rearrangement joins TRBV29-1 to TRBJ1-2; a possible D gene is TRBD1 (6 bases). Trimming removed 6 bases from V and 6 bases from J, with 11 bases in between. CDR1 is SQVTM, CDR2 ANQGSEA, per germline. The CDR3 has 11 residues. For the CDR3, the DNA is TGCAGCGTGGACAGAGAGGATGGCTACACCTTC. Amino acids: CSVDREDGYTF.

This clonotype was counted between two and nine times. The J gene is TRBJ2-5, the V gene TRBV10-3, with D perhaps TRBD1 (6 bases). The germline V and J ends were trimmed by 8 bases and 0 bases, with 7 bases remaining between them. This CDR3 region has 12 residues. Germline V CDR1 and CDR2: ENHRY, SYGVKD. CDR3 DNA: TGTGCCATCGGGGGCAACCAAGAGACCCAGTACTTC. Its translation: CAIGGNQETQYF.

This clonotype showed up just once. A read error is possible here, since a much larger clone lies one base away. The chain uses TRBV5-1 and TRBJ1-1; D call uncertain. CDR3 length: 11 residues. Germline V gene lookup returns CDR1 SGHRS and CDR2 YFSETQ. The CDR3 region has the DNA TGCGCCAGCGTGTCGAACATTGAAGCTTTCTTT. Its protein product is CASVSNIEAFF.

This chain links TRBV3-1 with TRBJ2-7; D tentatively fits TRBD1 or TRBD2 (5 bases each). With 6 bases removed from V and 0 bases from J, the gap between germline ends came to 9 bases. Germline V gene lookup returns CDR1 LGHDT and CDR2 YNNKEL (reference sequence). CDR3 size: 13 residues. The CDR3 spells CASRGTPSYEQYF. Written as DNA, the CDR3 is TGTGCCAGCAGAGGGACCCCCTCCTACGAGCAGTACTTC.

This clonotype was observed a handful of times. The chain combines TRBV28 with TRBJ1-5; TRBD1 matches 7 bases. The ends lost 6 bases at V and 2 bases at J; junction bases unmatched: 10. This CDR3 comprises 16 residues. CDR1 is MDHEN, CDR2 SYDVKM, per germline. The CDR3 spells CASSPRQGRGNQPQHF. CDR3 sequence (DNA): TGTGCCAGCAGCCCAAGACAGGGCAGGGGCAATCAGCCCCAGCATTTT.

The chain recombines TRBV10-3 with TRBJ1-1; D gene unclear. The CDR3 extends over 13 amino acids. Between the trimmed V and J ends, which lost 9 bases and 1 base, there was a span of 12 bases. The germline V gene has CDR1 ENHRY and CDR2 SYGVKD. CDR3 in amino acids: CAMAPHQNTEAFF. The CDR3, as DNA: TGTGCCATGGCCCCACACCAGAACACTGAAGCTTTCTTT.

This clonotype has a handful of counts. Compared with germline, one end of the junction differs, possibly owing to a read error. The CDR3 DNA reads TGCAGTGGTAGCGGGAGGCTAGACAGTGAGCAGTCCTTC. Protein product: CSGSGRLDSEQSF. The rearrangement uses TRBV20-1 and TRBJ2-1; TRBD2 matches at 10 bases. Germline V gives CDR1 DFQATT, CDR2 SNEGSKA (reference sequence). This CDR3 has 13 amino acids.

On this clonotype itself: This may stem from a read error, because a much larger clone lies one nucleotide away. This chain uses TRBV13 with TRBJ2-7; tentatively, D is TRBD1 or TRBD2 (5 bases each). The germline V gene has CDR1 PRHDT and CDR2 FYEKMQ (reference sequence). CDR3 size: 13 residues. The CDR3 DNA sequence: TGTGCCAGCAGCCCCCGGGGCTCCTACGGGCAGTACTTC. Translated: CASSPRGSYGQYF.

Comment on this clonotype: A single base separates this from a much larger clone, so it may be a read error. The V gene is TRBV4-1, the J gene TRBJ2-3; tentative D call: TRBD2 (5 bases). This CDR3 region has 13 residues. The germline V gene has CDR1 MGHRA and CDR2 YSYEKL. In DNA, the CDR3 is TGCGCCAGCAGCCCCGGGATCACAGATGCGCAGTATTTT. Translation gives CASSPGITDAQYF.

The sample holds a few counts of this clonotype. Since a much larger clone is just one base distant, this may be a read error. The CDR3 end shows no conserved phenylalanine or tryptophan, and so a read error is likely. This chain uses TRBV6-5 with TRBJ2-7; 11 nucleotides agree with TRBD1. J gave up 5 bases and V 2 bases, and 2 bases lay outside the gene matches. CDR3 length equals 14 residues. Germline V gene lookup returns CDR1 MNHEY and CDR2 SVGAGI. In DNA form, the CDR3 reads TGTGCCAGCAGTTACGGGACAGGGGGGAACGAGCAGTACCTC. It specifies CASSYGTGGNEQYL.